The TCR beta chain under discussion was sequenced for a study of type 1 regulatory T cells. General study findings and limits: Compared with non-type 1 regulatory T cells, type 1 regulatory T cells showed a more restricted TCR repertoire.

This CDR3 contains 14 residues. Germline CDR1 and CDR2: MNHEY and SVGAGI. The ends lost 7 bases at V and 7 bases at J; junction bases unmatched: 12. TCRdb re-derived calls from the reads in MiXCR, one entry per CDR3 protein. The sample holds tens of thousands of distinct CDR3 sequences, more than 10% seen once. On this clonotype: The antigen remains unidentified. A much larger clone differs by one base, so this may be a read error.

The clonotype originates from a human donor in good health. The gene calls are TRBV6-5 and TRBJ2-7; 8 bases align to TRBD1. Sequenced sample: cultured non-Tr1 T cells, either the whole culture or a sorted T cell fraction (not recorded which). The CDR3 here is CASTPGQANNEQYF. CDR3 in DNA: TGTGCCAGCACTCCGGGACAGGCCAACAATGAGCAGTACTTC.